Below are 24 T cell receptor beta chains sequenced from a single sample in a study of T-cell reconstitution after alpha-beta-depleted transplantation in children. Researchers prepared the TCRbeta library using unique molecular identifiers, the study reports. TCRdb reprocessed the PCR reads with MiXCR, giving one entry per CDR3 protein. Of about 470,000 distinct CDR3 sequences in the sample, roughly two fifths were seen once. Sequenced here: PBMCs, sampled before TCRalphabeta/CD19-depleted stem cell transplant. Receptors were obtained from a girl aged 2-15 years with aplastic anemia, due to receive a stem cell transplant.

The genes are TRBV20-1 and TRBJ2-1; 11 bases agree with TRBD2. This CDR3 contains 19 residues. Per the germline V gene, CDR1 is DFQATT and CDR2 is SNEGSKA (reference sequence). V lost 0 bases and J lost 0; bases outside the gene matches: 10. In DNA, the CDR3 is TGCAGTGCTAGAGAAACGAGTAGCGGGAGGGCTAGCTCCTACAATGAGCAGTTCTTC. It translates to CSARETSSGRASSYNEQFF.

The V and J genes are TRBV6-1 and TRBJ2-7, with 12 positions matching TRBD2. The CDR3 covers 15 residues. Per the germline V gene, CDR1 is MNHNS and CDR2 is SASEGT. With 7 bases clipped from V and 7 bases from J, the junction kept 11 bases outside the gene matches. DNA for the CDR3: TGTGCCAGCACCTCTCCTAGCGGGGGGGCCGGTGAGCAGTACTTC. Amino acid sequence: CASTSPSGGAGEQYF.

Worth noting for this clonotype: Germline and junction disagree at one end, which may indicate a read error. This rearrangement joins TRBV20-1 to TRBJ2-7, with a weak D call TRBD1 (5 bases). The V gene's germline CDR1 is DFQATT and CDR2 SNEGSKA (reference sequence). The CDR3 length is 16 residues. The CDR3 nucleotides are TGCTGTGCACAAAATCCGACAGTGGCGAGATCCTACGAGCAGTACTTC. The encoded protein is CCAQNPTVARSYEQYF.

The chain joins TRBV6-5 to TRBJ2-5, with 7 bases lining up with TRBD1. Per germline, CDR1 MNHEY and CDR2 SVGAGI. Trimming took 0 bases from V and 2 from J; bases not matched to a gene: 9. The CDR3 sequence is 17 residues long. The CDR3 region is CASSYSPDRFQQETQYF. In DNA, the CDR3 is TGTGCCAGCAGTTACTCACCGGACAGGTTCCAGCAAGAGACCCAGTACTTC.

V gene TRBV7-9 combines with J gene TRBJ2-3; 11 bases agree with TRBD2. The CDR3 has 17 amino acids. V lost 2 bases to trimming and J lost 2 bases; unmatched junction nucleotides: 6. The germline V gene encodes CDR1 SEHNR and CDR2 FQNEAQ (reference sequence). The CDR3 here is CASSLSLAGGYTDTQYF. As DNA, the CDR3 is TGTGCCAGCAGCTTATCTCTAGCGGGGGGCTACACAGATACGCAGTATTTT.

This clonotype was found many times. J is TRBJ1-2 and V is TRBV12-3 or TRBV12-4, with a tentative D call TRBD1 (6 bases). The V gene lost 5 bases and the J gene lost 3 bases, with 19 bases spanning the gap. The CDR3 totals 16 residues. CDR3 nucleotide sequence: TGTGCCAGCAGTGACTCCGGGAGGAGGGGGGACTATGGCTACACCTTC. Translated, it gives CASSDSGRRGDYGYTF.

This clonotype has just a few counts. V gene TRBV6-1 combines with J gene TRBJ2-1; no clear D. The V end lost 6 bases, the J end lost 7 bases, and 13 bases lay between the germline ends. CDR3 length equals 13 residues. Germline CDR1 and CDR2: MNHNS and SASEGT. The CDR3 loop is CASSPRRENEQFF. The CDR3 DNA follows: TGTGCCAGCAGCCCCCGTAGGGAAAATGAGCAGTTCTTC.

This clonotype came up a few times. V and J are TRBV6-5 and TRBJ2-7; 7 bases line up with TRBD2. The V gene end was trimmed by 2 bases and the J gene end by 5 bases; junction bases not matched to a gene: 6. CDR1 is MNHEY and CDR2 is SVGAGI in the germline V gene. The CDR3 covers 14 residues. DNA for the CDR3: TGTGCCAGCAGTTACGGGGGGGGTACGGACGAGCAGTACTTC. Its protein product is CASSYGGGTDEQYF.

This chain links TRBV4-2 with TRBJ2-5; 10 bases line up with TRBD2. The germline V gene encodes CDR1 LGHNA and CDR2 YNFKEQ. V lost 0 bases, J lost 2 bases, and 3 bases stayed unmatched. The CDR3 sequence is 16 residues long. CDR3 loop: CASSQDKRGGQETQYF. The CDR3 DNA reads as TGTGCCAGCAGCCAAGACAAGCGGGGGGGGCAAGAGACCCAGTACTTC.

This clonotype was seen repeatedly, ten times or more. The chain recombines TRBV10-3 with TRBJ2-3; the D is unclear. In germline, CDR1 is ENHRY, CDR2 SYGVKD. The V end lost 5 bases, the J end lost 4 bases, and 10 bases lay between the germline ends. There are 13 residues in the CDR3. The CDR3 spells CAISPTDADTQYF. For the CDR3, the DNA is TGTGCCATCAGTCCTACCGACGCAGATACGCAGTATTTT.

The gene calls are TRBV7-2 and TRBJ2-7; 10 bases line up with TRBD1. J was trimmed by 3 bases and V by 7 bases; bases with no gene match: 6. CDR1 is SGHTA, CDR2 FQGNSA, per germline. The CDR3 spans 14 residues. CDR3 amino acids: CASTTGTGDYEQYF. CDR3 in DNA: TGTGCCAGCACCACCGGGACAGGGGACTACGAGCAGTACTTC. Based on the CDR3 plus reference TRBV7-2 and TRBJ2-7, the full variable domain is GAGVSQSPSNKVTEKGKDVELRCDPISGHTALYWYRQSLGQGLEFLIYFQGNSAPDKSGLPSDRFSAERTGGSVSTLTIQRTQQEDSAVYLCASTTGTGDYEQYFGPGTRLTVT.

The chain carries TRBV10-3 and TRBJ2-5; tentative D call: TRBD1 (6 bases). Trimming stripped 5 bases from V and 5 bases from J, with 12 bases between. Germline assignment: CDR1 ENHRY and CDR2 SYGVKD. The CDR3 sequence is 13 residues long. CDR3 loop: CAISSRDKETQYF. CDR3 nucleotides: TGTGCCATCAGTAGCCGGGACAAGGAGACCCAGTACTTC.

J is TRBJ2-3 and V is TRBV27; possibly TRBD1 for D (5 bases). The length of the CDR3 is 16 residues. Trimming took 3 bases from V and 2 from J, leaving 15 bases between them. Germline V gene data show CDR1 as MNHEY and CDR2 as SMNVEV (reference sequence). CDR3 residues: CASSFKGRPLTDTQYF. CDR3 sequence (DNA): TGTGCCAGCAGTTTCAAGGGGCGTCCCCTCACAGATACGCAGTATTTT.

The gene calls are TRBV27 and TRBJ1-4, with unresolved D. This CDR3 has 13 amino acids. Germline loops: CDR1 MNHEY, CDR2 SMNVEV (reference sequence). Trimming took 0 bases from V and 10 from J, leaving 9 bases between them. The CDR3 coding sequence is TGTGCCAGCAGTTTATCCCCTTACGGAAAACTGTTTTTT. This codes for CASSLSPYGKLFF.

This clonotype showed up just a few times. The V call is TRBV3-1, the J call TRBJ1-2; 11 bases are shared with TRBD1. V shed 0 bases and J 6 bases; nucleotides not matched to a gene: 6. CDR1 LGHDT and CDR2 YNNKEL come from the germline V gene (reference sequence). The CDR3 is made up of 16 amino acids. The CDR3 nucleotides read TGTGCCAGCAGCCAAGATACCGGGACAGGGGGAAATGGCTACACCTTC. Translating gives CASSQDTGTGGNGYTF.

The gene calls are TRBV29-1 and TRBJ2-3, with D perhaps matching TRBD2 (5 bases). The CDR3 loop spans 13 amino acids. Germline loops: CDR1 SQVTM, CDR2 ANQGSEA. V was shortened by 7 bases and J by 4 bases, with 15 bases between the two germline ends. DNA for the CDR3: TGCAGCGCCGGAGGAGGTATCCCAGATACGCAGTATTTT. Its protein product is CSAGGGIPDTQYF.

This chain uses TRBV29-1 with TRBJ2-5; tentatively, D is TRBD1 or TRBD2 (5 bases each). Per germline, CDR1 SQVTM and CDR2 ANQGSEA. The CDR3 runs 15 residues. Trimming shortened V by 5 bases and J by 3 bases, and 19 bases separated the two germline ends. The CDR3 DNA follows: TGCAGCGTTCGGAAGGGGACCACCGCCAAAGAGACCCAGTACTTC. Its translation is CSVRKGTTAKETQYF.

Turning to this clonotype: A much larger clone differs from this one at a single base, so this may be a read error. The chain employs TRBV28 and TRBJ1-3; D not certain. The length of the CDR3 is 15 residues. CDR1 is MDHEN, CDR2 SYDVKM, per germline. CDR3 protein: CASGLRARARNTIYF. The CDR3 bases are TGTGCCAGCGGTTTACGGGCACGCGCACGAAACACCATATATTTT.

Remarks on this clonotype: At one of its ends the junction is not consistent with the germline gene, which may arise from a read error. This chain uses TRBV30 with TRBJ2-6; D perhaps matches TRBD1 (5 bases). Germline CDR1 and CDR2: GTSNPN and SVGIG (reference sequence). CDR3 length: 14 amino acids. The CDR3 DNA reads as TGTGCCTGGAGTGTTCCCCCTGGGGCCAACGGCCTGACTTTC. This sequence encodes CAWSVPPGANGLTF. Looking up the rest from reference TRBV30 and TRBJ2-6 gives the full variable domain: SQTIHQWPATLVQPVGSPLSLECTVEGTSNPNLYWYRQAAGRGLQLLFYSVGIGQISSEVPQNLSASRPQDRQFILSSKKLLLSDSGFYLCAWSVPPGANGLTFGAGSRLTVL.

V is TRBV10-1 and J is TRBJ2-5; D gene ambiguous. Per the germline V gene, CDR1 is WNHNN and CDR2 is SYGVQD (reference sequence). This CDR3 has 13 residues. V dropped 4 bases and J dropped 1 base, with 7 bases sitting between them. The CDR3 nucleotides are TGCGCCAGCAGTGGAATGCCCCAAGAGACCCAGTACTTC. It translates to CASSGMPQETQYF.

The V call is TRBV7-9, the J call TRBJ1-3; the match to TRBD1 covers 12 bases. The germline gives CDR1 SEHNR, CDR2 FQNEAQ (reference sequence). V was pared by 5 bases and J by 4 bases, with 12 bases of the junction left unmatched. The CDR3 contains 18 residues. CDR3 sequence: CASSATRDRGRSGNTIYF. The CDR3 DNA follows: TGTGCCAGCAGCGCAACCCGGGACAGGGGGCGAAGCGGAAACACCATATATTTT.

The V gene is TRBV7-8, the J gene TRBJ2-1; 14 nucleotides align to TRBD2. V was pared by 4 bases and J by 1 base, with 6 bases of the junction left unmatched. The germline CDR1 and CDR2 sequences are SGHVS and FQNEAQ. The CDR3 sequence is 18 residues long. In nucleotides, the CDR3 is TGTGCCAGCAGCTCCGGACTAGCGGGGGGCCCGTCCTACAATGAGCAGTTCTTC. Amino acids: CASSSGLAGGPSYNEQFF.

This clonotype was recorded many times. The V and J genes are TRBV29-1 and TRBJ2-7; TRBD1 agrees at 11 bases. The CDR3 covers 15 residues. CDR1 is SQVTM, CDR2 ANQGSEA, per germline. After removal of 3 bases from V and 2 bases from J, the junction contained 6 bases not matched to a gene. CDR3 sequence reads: CSVDPGTGGPYEQYF. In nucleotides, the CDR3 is TGCAGCGTTGATCCCGGGACAGGGGGTCCCTACGAGCAGTACTTC.

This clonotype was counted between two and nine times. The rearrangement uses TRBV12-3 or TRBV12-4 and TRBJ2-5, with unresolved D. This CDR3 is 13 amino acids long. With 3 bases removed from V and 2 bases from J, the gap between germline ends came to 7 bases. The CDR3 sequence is CASSLGFQETQYF. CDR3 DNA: TGTGCCAGCAGTTTGGGGTTTCAAGAGACCCAGTACTTC.